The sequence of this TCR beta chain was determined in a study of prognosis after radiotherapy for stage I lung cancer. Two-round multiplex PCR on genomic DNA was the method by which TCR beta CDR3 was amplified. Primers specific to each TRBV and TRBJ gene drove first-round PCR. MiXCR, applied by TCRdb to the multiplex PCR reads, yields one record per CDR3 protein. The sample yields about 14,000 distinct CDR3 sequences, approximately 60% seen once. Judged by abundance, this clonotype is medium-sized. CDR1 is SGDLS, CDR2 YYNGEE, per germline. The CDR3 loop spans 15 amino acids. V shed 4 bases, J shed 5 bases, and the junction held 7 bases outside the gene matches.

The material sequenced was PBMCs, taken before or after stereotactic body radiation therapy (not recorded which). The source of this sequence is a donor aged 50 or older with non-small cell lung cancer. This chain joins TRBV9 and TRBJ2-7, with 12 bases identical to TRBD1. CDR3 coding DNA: TGTGCCAGCAGCCCGGGGACAGGGGGCGCGGACGAGCAGTACTTC. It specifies CASSPGTGGADEQYF.